A few counts support the clone carrying this T cell receptor beta chain. What it binds is not known. TCR cDNA molecules each had a unique molecular identifier. TCRdb processed the 5' RACE reads anew with MiXCR; each CDR3 protein has one entry. The sample records tens of thousands of distinct CDR3 sequences, about 6.7% being singletons. The sample originates from a study of spatial heterogeneity in lung cancer. Across the whole study: Raw reads showed each unique TCR and UMI combination turning up more than ten times on average.

Study-wide findings and caveats: Tumor TCRs that were ubiquitous and expanded showed up in blood more at resection than follow-up.

The V end lost 4 bases, the J end lost 6 bases, and 16 bases lay between the germline ends. CDR3 size: 14 residues. Looked up from germline, CDR1 is MGHRA and CDR2 is YSYEKL. Time point defined: sample taken at primary tumor resection. Unsorted tumor, nontumor lung tissue or cryopreserved PBMC supplied the whole RNA. The origin of this receptor is a female donor with early-stage non-small cell lung cancer. The material sequenced was PBMCs, taken at surgery. The chain combines TRBV4-1 with TRBJ2-7; a weak D match, TRBD1 (6 bases). CDR3 sequence (DNA): TGCGCCAGCAGCCTCGGGCAGGGGACGGGCGAGCAGTACTTC. It codes for CASSLGQGTGEQYF.